This entry features one TCR beta chain sequence. The antigen is unknown. These data are taken from a study of CXCR3-negative and CXCR3-positive naive CD8 T cells. Overall study context: Across all libraries, TRB reads numbered approximately 150 million, with about 1.5 +/- 0.3 million in each library.

Germline CDR1 is DFQATT and CDR2 is SNEGSKA (reference sequence). This CDR3 is built from 15 residues. Findings of the study overall: The study found CXCR3 expression partially decreased after cryopreservation and ran most assays on fresh PBMCs. Relative to memory CD8+ cells, whose diversity was much lower, both naive subsets had comparably high diversity. Within a donor, both naive subsets shared TRBV-TRBJ usage, unlike memory cells.

All TRB cDNA libraries came from 5' RACE performed with UMI labels. TCRdb re-called the 5' RACE reads; one entry per CDR3 protein, DNA not given. The data show some 40,000 distinct CDR3 sequences, and the top ten clones hold approximately 15%. The sequencing input was memory CD8+ T cells from blood. The chain carries TRBV20-1 and TRBJ1-5; without DNA, the TCRdb call of TRBD1 cannot be checked. The TCR originated in a human donor in good health. Some clones in this sample may be carry-over from other donors' samples. The CDR3 is CSASQSRGGDQPQHF.